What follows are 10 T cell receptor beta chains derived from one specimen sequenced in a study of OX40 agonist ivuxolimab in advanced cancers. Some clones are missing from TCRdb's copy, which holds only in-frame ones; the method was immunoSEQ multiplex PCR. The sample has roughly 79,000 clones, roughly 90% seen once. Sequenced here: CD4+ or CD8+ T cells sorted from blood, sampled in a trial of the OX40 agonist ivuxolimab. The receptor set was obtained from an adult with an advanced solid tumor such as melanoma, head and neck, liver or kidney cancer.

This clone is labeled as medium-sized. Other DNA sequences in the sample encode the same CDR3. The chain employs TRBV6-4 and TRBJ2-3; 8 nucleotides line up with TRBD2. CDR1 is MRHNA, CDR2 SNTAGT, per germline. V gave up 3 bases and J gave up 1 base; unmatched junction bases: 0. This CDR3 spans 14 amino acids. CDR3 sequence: CASSERGGTDTQYF. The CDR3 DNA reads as TGTGCCAGCAGTGAGCGGGGGGGCACAGATACGCAGTATTTT.

The CDR3 bases are TGTGCCAGCAGTTTAGGCGACAGGGGCCTCTCCTACGAGCAGTACTTC. This encodes CASSLGDRGLSYEQYF. This chain joins TRBV6-5 and TRBJ2-7; 8 positions match TRBD1. The V and J ends lost 4 bases and 0 bases, in that order; junction bases with no gene match: 8. CDR1 and CDR2 (germline): MNHEY, SVGAGI. This CDR3 is 16 amino acids long.

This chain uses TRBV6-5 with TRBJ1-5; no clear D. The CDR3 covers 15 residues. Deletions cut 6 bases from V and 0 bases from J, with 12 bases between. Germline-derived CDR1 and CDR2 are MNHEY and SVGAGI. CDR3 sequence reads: CASRLGRGSNQPQHF. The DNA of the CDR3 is TGTGCCAGCAGACTCGGGCGGGGTAGCAATCAGCCCCAGCATTTT.

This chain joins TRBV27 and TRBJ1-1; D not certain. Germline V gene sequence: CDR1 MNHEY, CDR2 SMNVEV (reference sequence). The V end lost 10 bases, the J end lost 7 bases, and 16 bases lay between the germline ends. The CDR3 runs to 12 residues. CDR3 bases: TGTGCCACCGTCAGTAGAGCAATTGAAGCTTTCTTT. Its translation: CATVSRAIEAFF.

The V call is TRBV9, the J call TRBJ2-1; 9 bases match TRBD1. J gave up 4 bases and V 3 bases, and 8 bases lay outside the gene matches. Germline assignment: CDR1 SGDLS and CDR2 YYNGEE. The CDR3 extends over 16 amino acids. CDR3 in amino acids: CASSAPPGQGYNEQFF. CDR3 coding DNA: TGTGCCAGCAGCGCGCCTCCGGGACAGGGATACAATGAGCAGTTCTTC.

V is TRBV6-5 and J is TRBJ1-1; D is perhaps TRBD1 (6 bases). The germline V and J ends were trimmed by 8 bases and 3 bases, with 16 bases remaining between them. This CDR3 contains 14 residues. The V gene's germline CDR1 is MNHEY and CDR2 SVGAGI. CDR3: CASGYREGHTEAFF. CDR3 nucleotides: TGTGCCAGCGGCTACAGGGAGGGGCACACTGAAGCTTTCTTT.

CDR3 loop: CASSVDGNQPQHF. The CDR3 DNA is TGTGCCAGCAGCGTAGACGGCAATCAGCCCCAGCATTTT. The V and J genes are TRBV9 and TRBJ1-5; D unclear. The V end lost 0 bases, the J end lost 2 bases, and 3 bases lay between the germline ends. Germline CDR1 reads SGDLS; CDR2 reads YYNGEE. The CDR3 has 13 amino acids.

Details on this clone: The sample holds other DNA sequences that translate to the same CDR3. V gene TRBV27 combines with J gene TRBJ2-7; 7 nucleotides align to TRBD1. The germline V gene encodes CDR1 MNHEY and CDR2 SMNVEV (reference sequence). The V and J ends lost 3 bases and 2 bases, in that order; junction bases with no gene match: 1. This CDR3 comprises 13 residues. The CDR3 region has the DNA TGTGCCAGCAGTTTGACAGGGACCTACGAGCAGTACTTC. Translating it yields CASSLTGTYEQYF.

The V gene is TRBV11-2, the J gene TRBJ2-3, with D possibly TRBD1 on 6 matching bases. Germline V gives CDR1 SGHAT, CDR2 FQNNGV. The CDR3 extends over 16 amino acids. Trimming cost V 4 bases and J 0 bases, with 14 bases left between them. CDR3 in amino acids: CASSSNREPSTDTQYF. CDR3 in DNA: TGTGCCAGCAGCTCCAACAGGGAGCCTAGCACAGATACGCAGTATTTT.

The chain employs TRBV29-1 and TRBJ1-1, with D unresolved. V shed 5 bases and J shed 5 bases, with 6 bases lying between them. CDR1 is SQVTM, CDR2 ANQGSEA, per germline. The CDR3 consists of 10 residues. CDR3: CSVRMTEAFF. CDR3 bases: TGCAGCGTTCGGATGACTGAAGCTTTCTTT. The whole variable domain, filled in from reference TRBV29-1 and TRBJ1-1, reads SAVISQKPSRDICQRGTSLTIQCQVDSQVTMMFWYRQQPGQSLTLIATANQGSEATYESGFVIDKFPISRPNLTFSTLTVSNMSPEDSSIYLCSVRMTEAFFGQGTRLTVV.